Below, 16 T cell receptor beta chains from the same sample are listed, as sequenced in a study of lymphopenia after photon versus proton radiotherapy. Assay used: immunoSEQ multiplex PCR; TCRdb lists only in-frame clones, some missing. The sample records 160,000 or so clones, 88% being singletons. The material was peripheral blood, obtained from a patient treated with photon-based radiotherapy. The receptors originated from a man in his forties or fifties with gastric cancer.

This clone has just one count. The V and J genes are TRBV29-1 and TRBJ2-1, with TRBD2 identical over 16 bases. Germline lookup yields CDR1 SQVTM and CDR2 ANQGSEA. With 0 bases clipped from V and 8 bases from J, the junction kept 7 bases outside the gene matches. This CDR3 is 17 amino acids long. This CDR3 is CSVEDGGLAGGPHEQFF. CDR3 in DNA: TGCAGCGTTGAAGATGGGGGACTAGCGGGAGGGCCCCATGAGCAGTTCTTC.

DNA of the CDR3: TGTGCCTGGAGTGGAGGGACAGGGGCGCGCGAGCAGTACTTC. Its translation: CAWSGGTGAREQYF. The chain has TRBV30 and TRBJ2-7, with TRBD1 matching over 10 bases. This CDR3 comprises 14 residues. CDR1 GTSNPN and CDR2 SVGIG come from the germline V gene (reference sequence). Trimming cost V 1 base and J 6 bases; bases outside gene matches: 6.

This chain uses TRBV7-2 with TRBJ2-1, with 8 bases aligning to TRBD2. V lost 3 bases to trimming and J lost 1 base; unmatched junction nucleotides: 5. Germline CDR1 SGHTA, CDR2 FQGNSA. This CDR3 comprises 16 residues. As DNA, the CDR3 is TGTGCCAGCAGCTTTAGCGGGGTTCTATCCTACAATGAGCAGTTCTTC. This translates into CASSFSGVLSYNEQFF.

The CDR3 DNA sequence: TGTGCCAGCAGCGTAGCGCTAGCGGGAGGTGGGATTGAGCAGTTCTTC. Translated: CASSVALAGGGIEQFF. The V gene is TRBV9, the J gene TRBJ2-1, with 11 positions matching TRBD2. J gave up 9 bases and V 0 bases, and 8 bases lay outside the gene matches. Looked up from germline, CDR1 is SGDLS and CDR2 is YYNGEE. The CDR3 sequence is 16 residues long. The full variable domain, its missing parts supplied by reference TRBV9 and TRBJ2-1, is DSGVTQTPKHLITATGQRVTLRCSPRSGDLSVYWYQQSLDQGLQFLIQYYNGEERAKGNILERFSAQQFPDLHSELNLSSLELGDSALYFCASSVALAGGGIEQFFGPGTRLTVL.

This clone has a single count. This rearrangement joins TRBV6-5 to TRBJ1-1, with D hard to call. There are 13 residues in the CDR3. Deletions cut 5 bases from V and 1 base from J, with 8 bases between. The germline V gene encodes CDR1 MNHEY and CDR2 SVGAGI. This CDR3 reads CASSANRNTEAFF. CDR3 bases: TGTGCCAGCAGTGCTAACCGGAACACTGAAGCTTTCTTT.

The chain links TRBV7-8 to TRBJ1-5; D gene unclear. CDR3 length equals 15 residues. The V and J ends lost 5 bases and 2 bases respectively, with 13 bases between them. CDR1 is SGHVS and CDR2 is FQNEAQ in the germline V gene. The CDR3 sequence is CASSPDWGGNQPQHF. CDR3 sequence (DNA): TGTGCCAGCAGCCCCGATTGGGGTGGCAATCAGCCCCAGCATTTT.

The chain employs TRBV19 and TRBJ1-5, with D unclear. CDR1 LNHDA and CDR2 SQIVND come from the germline V gene (reference sequence). V lost 2 bases and J 0 bases, leaving 11 bases between the germline ends. The CDR3 spans 16 residues. DNA of the CDR3: TGTGCCAGTAGTATATTTACAGTTAATAGCAATCAGCCCCAGCATTTT. It encodes CASSIFTVNSNQPQHF.

V is TRBV7-2 and J is TRBJ2-1; TRBD2 agrees at 9 bases. The length of the CDR3 is 15 residues. With 6 bases clipped from V and 4 bases from J, the junction kept 7 bases outside the gene matches. Germline V CDR1 and CDR2: SGHTA, FQGNSA. The CDR3 reads CASRHAGGPYNEQFF. In nucleotides, the CDR3 is TGTGCCAGCAGACACGCGGGAGGGCCATACAATGAGCAGTTCTTC.

The rearrangement joins TRBV9 to TRBJ2-2; D is uncertain. V dropped 1 base and J dropped 5 bases, with 9 bases sitting between them. The CDR3 is 14 residues long. CDR1 and CDR2 (germline): SGDLS, YYNGEE. In DNA form, the CDR3 reads TGTGCCAGCAGCGTATCGGAAATGACCGGGGAGCTGTTTTTT. It translates to CASSVSEMTGELFF. The full variable domain, its missing parts supplied by reference TRBV9 and TRBJ2-2, is DSGVTQTPKHLITATGQRVTLRCSPRSGDLSVYWYQQSLDQGLQFLIQYYNGEERAKGNILERFSAQQFPDLHSELNLSSLELGDSALYFCASSVSEMTGELFFGEGSRLTVL.

This clone appeared a single time. CDR3 amino acids: CASSFENTEAFF. The CDR3 coding sequence is TGCGCCAGCAGCTTCGAGAACACTGAAGCTTTCTTT. The gene calls are TRBV5-1 and TRBJ1-1; D is undetermined. V dropped 2 bases and J dropped 1 base, with 3 bases sitting between them. Germline CDR1 is SGHRS and CDR2 is YFSETQ. This CDR3 has 12 residues.

V and J are TRBV11-2 and TRBJ1-4; D may be TRBD1 (6 bases). Trimming cost V 3 bases and J 17 bases, with 16 bases left between them. Germline V gene data show CDR1 as SGHAT and CDR2 as FQNNGV. This CDR3 comprises 12 residues. The CDR3 reads CASSFGDTDIFF. The CDR3 DNA reads as TGTGCCAGCAGCTTCGGGGACACCGACATCTTTTTT.

DNA for the CDR3: TGTGCCAGCAGCTTGGGCGGGTTTGGCTACGAGCAGTACTTC. Its protein product is CASSLGGFGYEQYF. The chain links TRBV7-9 to TRBJ2-7, with TRBD2 as a possible D gene (5 bases). The V gene's germline CDR1 is SEHNR and CDR2 FQNEAQ (reference sequence). This CDR3 spans 14 amino acids. Trimming left V 3 bases short and J 3 bases short, with 12 bases between.

This clone was detected many times. The CDR3 coding sequence is TGTGCCAGCAGCTCGGAGACAGCATACGAGCAGTACTTC. Encoded protein: CASSSETAYEQYF. The chain has TRBV7-6 and TRBJ2-7; TRBD1 might be the D (5 bases). The CDR3 is made up of 13 amino acids. Germline-derived CDR1 and CDR2 are SGHVS and FNYEAQ. V lost 4 bases and J 4 bases, leaving 11 bases between the germline ends.

This clone was picked up a small number of times. This chain uses TRBV10-2 with TRBJ2-1; D is unclear. Germline V gene lookup returns CDR1 WSHSY and CDR2 SAAADI. This CDR3 is built from 12 residues. The germline V and J ends were trimmed by 4 bases and 10 bases, with 11 bases remaining between them. The CDR3 here is CASSAYSYEQFF. CDR3 nucleotides: TGCGCCAGCAGTGCATACTCCTACGAGCAGTTCTTC.

The chain has TRBV11-2 and TRBJ2-7; 8 bases are shared with TRBD2. The germline V gene has CDR1 SGHAT and CDR2 FQNNGV. The CDR3 is 15 residues long. Trimming at V came to 2 bases and at J to 5 bases, leaving 8 bases not matched to a gene. The CDR3 DNA follows: TGTGCCAGCAGCTTATCCTCCGGGACTAGTGACGAGCAGTACTTC. The encoded protein is CASSLSSGTSDEQYF.

The chain joins TRBV6-5 to TRBJ2-7; a possible D gene is TRBD1 (5 bases). The germline CDR1 and CDR2 sequences are MNHEY and SVGAGI. V lost 7 bases and J 0 bases, leaving 13 bases between the germline ends. The CDR3 contains 14 residues. The CDR3 sequence: CASKMDTYSYEQYF. CDR3 in DNA: TGTGCCAGCAAAATGGACACCTACTCCTACGAGCAGTACTTC.